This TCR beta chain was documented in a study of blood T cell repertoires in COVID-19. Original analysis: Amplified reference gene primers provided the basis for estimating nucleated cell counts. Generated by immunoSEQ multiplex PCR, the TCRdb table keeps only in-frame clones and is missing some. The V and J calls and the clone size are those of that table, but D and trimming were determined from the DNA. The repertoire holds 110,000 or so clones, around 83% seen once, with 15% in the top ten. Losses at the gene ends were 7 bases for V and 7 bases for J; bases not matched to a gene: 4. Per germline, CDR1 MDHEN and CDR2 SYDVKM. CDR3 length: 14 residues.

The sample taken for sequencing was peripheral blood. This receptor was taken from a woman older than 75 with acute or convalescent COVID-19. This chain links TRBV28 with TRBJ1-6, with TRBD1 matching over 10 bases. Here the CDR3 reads CASTEGQGNSPLHF. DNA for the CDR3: TGTGCCAGCACCGAGGGACAGGGGAATTCACCCCTCCACTTT.